One sample yielded the 26 T cell receptor beta chains listed below, sequenced in a study of cytomegalovirus exposure and HLA in healthy donors. Amplification used 60 Vbeta primers and 13 Jbeta primers. Measured with immunoSEQ multiplex PCR; TCRdb has only the in-frame clones, and not every one. The sample shows approximately 79,000 clones, 60% to 85% of them seen only once. Sequenced: PBMCs. These receptors all come from a boy younger than 18 in good health and CMV-seronegative.

This clone has only one observation. This rearrangement joins TRBV10-2 to TRBJ2-5; D is possibly TRBD2 (6 bases). Trimming took 10 bases from V and 4 from J, leaving 16 bases between them. Per the germline V gene, CDR1 is WSHSY and CDR2 is SAAADI. The CDR3 has 13 residues. CDR3 protein: CATRLGATETQYF. As DNA, the CDR3 is TGCGCCACCCGACTAGGCGCCACAGAGACCCAGTACTTC.

This clone was observed a few times. The chain links TRBV28 to TRBJ2-6, with D maybe TRBD1 (6 bases). V dropped 5 bases and J dropped 2 bases, with 13 bases sitting between them. The CDR3 totals 16 residues. Germline CDR1 is MDHEN and CDR2 is SYDVKM. For the CDR3, the DNA is TGTGCCAGCAGTCTCACCAGGGGAACTGGGGCCAACGTCCTGACTTTC. Translation: CASSLTRGTGANVLTF.

The chain recombines TRBV4-1 with TRBJ1-2, with 7 bases that match TRBD1. V was clipped by 1 base and J by 0 bases; unmatched bases: 20. CDR1 and CDR2 (germline): MGHRA, YSYEKL. There are 21 residues in the CDR3. The CDR3 loop is CASSQGKAEGARKMPNYGYTF. In DNA form, the CDR3 reads TGCGCCAGCAGCCAAGGAAAAGCGGAGGGGGCAAGGAAGATGCCTAACTATGGCTACACCTTC.

The J gene is TRBJ2-1, the V gene TRBV10-3; 9 nucleotides line up with TRBD1. V gave up 5 bases and J gave up 6 bases; unmatched junction bases: 26. CDR1 is ENHRY and CDR2 is SYGVKD in the germline V gene. This CDR3 is 21 amino acids long. The CDR3 region has the DNA TGTGCCATCAGTCGCCCTACTTGGGCCCCCCTACAGGGGGCGCAGGGCAATGAGCAGTTCTTC. Protein product: CAISRPTWAPLQGAQGNEQFF.

The chain has TRBV29-1 and TRBJ2-1; no clear D gene. CDR3 size: 15 residues. Germline CDR1 reads SQVTM; CDR2 reads ANQGSEA. Between the trimmed V and J ends, which lost 4 bases and 4 bases, there was a span of 17 bases. The CDR3: CSVVGARLGYNEQFF. In nucleotides, the CDR3 is TGCAGCGTTGTCGGAGCCCGACTCGGGTACAATGAGCAGTTCTTC.

The chain links TRBV28 to TRBJ1-4; D uncertain. The germline V and J ends were trimmed by 4 bases and 5 bases, with 14 bases remaining between them. The germline V gene has CDR1 MDHEN and CDR2 SYDVKM. The CDR3 is 15 residues long. CDR3 bases: TGTGCCAGCAGTTCCGTGGGAGGGAAGAATGAAAAACTGTTTTTT. Protein: CASSSVGGKNEKLFF.

The gene calls are TRBV18 and TRBJ2-7; 9 positions match TRBD1. This CDR3 is built from 14 residues. The germline V gene has CDR1 KGHSH and CDR2 LQKENI. J lost 4 bases, V lost 4 bases, and 5 bases had no gene match. The CDR3 is CASSQAGQGYEQYF. In DNA form, the CDR3 reads TGTGCCAGCTCACAAGCGGGACAGGGTTACGAGCAGTACTTC. The full variable domain, completed using reference TRBV18 and TRBJ2-7, is NAGVMQNPRHLVRRRGQEARLRCSPMKGHSHVYWYRQLPEEGLKFMVYLQKENIIDESGMPKERFSAEFPKEGPSILRIQQVVRGDSAAYFCASSQAGQGYEQYFGPGTRLTVT.

The rearrangement links TRBV6-1 to TRBJ1-5; 7 bases line up with TRBD1. V gave up 1 base and J gave up 6 bases; unmatched junction bases: 6. CDR3 length: 15 residues. CDR1 and CDR2 (germline): MNHNS, SASEGT. The CDR3 DNA follows: TGTGCCAGCAGTGAAGGGGTACAGGGGAGTCAGCCCCAGCATTTT. It yields the protein CASSEGVQGSQPQHF.

This chain connects TRBV6-5 to TRBJ2-3; 8 positions agree with TRBD2. This CDR3 has 15 amino acids. Germline CDR1 is MNHEY and CDR2 is SVGAGI. J gave up 6 bases and V 4 bases, and 9 bases lay outside the gene matches. As DNA, the CDR3 is TGTGCCAGCAGTTCCGGGCGGGGGGCCGTTGATACGCAGTATTTT. Translating gives CASSSGRGAVDTQYF.

The chain joins TRBV10-1 to TRBJ1-1, with D perhaps matching TRBD1 (5 bases). The CDR3 runs to 12 residues. The V gene's germline CDR1 is WNHNN and CDR2 SYGVQD (reference sequence). The V end lost 6 bases, the J end lost 6 bases, and 11 bases lay between the germline ends. For the CDR3, the DNA is TGCGCCAGCAGCGAAGGGGTGGCTGAAGCTTTCTTT. Amino acids: CASSEGVAEAFF.

The V call is TRBV4-1, the J call TRBJ1-5, with TRBD1 matching 9 bases. In germline, CDR1 is MGHRA, CDR2 YSYEKL. This CDR3 region has 15 residues. V dropped 3 bases and J dropped 6; count of bases not matched to a gene: 6. The CDR3 protein is CASSHPGQGFQPQHF. The CDR3 bases are TGCGCCAGCAGCCACCCGGGACAGGGATTTCAGCCCCAGCATTTT.

J is TRBJ2-7 and V is TRBV10-3; D perhaps matches TRBD2 (5 bases). Germline assignment: CDR1 ENHRY and CDR2 SYGVKD. Trimming took 3 bases from V and 1 from J, leaving 13 bases between them. The CDR3 is 15 amino acids. The CDR3 region has the DNA TGTGCCATCAGTGAAAAGAGCGGAGCTTCCTACGAGCAGTACTTC. This codes for CAISEKSGASYEQYF.

The rearrangement links TRBV6-4 to TRBJ2-2, with TRBD2 identical over 7 bases. Germline V lookup: CDR1 MRHNA, CDR2 SNTAGT. The CDR3 consists of 15 residues. Germline trimming cut 3 bases from V and 3 bases from J; bases unmatched to any gene: 4. The CDR3 sequence: CASSESGKDTGELFF. In DNA form, the CDR3 reads TGTGCCAGCAGTGAAAGCGGGAAGGACACCGGGGAGCTGTTTTTT.

This rearrangement joins TRBV5-4 to TRBJ2-3; the D gene is possibly TRBD2 (6 bases). This CDR3 comprises 13 residues. The V gene's germline CDR1 is SGHNT and CDR2 YYREEE (reference sequence). The germline V and J ends were trimmed by 4 bases and 6 bases, with 12 bases remaining between them. DNA for the CDR3: TGTGCCAGCAGCCCGCCGGGGGTCGATACGCAGTATTTT. Its translation: CASSPPGVDTQYF. The complete variable domain, with remaining parts taken from reference TRBV5-4 and TRBJ2-3, reads ETGVTQSPTHLIKTRGQQVTLRCSSQSGHNTVSWYQQALGQGPQFIFQYYREEENGRGNFPPRFSGLQFPNYSSELNVNALELDDSALYLCASSPPGVDTQYFGPGTRLTVL.

The chain couples TRBV4-1 to TRBJ1-1, with a possible D match to TRBD1 (6 bases). V was trimmed by 1 base and J by 0 bases, leaving 12 bases between them. Germline V gives CDR1 MGHRA, CDR2 YSYEKL. The CDR3 totals 16 residues. The CDR3 nucleotides read TGCGCCAGCAGCCAAGGGAGGGGGGGCATGAACACTGAAGCTTTCTTT. Protein sequence: CASSQGRGGMNTEAFF.

V usage is TRBV7-2 and J usage is TRBJ1-4; 11 bases agree with TRBD1. The CDR3 has 15 amino acids. The J segment lost 7 bases and the V segment lost 3 bases, leaving 4 bases of the junction unmatched. Germline values: CDR1 SGHTA, CDR2 FQGNSA. The CDR3 loop reads CASSLSGTGGEKLFF. The CDR3 nucleotides read TGTGCCAGCAGCTTGTCCGGGACAGGGGGTGAAAAACTGTTTTTT.

In regard to this clone: The same CDR3 can be traced to other DNA sequences in this sample. The chain couples TRBV4-3 to TRBJ1-4, with D possibly being TRBD1 (6 bases). Trimming removed 0 bases at V and 11 bases at J, with 16 bases between. The CDR3 runs to 15 residues. CDR1 is LGHNA and CDR2 is YSLEER in the germline V gene. This chain's CDR3 is CASSQDFADRGKLFF. CDR3 nucleotide sequence: TGCGCCAGCAGCCAAGATTTTGCGGACAGAGGGAAACTGTTTTTT.

The V gene is TRBV29-1, the J gene TRBJ2-7, with TRBD1 matching over 7 bases. Germline V lookup: CDR1 SQVTM, CDR2 ANQGSEA. The CDR3 sequence is 14 residues long. V lost 3 bases and J lost 1; bases outside the gene matches: 6. CDR3 amino acids: CSVEGQNPSYEQYF. In DNA, the CDR3 is TGCAGCGTTGAGGGACAGAATCCGTCCTACGAGCAGTACTTC.

This clone was observed a handful of times. The rearrangement joins TRBV7-6 to TRBJ2-1, with 8 bases lining up with TRBD2. CDR3 length: 15 residues. Germline V gene sequence: CDR1 SGHVS, CDR2 FNYEAQ. The trim removed 5 bases at V and 6 bases at J, leaving 9 bases unmatched. CDR3 loop: CASSPWAGGPNEQFF. The CDR3 nucleotides are TGTGCCAGCAGCCCCTGGGCGGGGGGCCCCAATGAGCAGTTCTTC.

This clone was observed a handful of times. The chain links TRBV6-5 to TRBJ1-5; no clear D. Germline CDR1 reads MNHEY; CDR2 reads SVGAGI. Trimming stripped 2 bases from V and 0 bases from J, with 5 bases between. The CDR3 runs 14 residues. CDR3 sequence (DNA): TGTGCCAGCAGTTACACTCCTAGCAATCAGCCCCAGCATTTT. This gives the protein CASSYTPSNQPQHF.

The chain uses TRBV7-2 and TRBJ2-7, with D perhaps TRBD2 (6 bases). The V end was cut by 5 bases, the J end by 2 bases, with 16 bases between. The germline CDR1 and CDR2 sequences are SGHTA and FQGNSA. The CDR3 extends over 15 amino acids. The CDR3 bases are TGTGCCAGCAGCCCGGTGCAGGGACTTGCCTACGAGCAGTACTTC. Translating it yields CASSPVQGLAYEQYF.

V is TRBV21-1 and J is TRBJ2-7; the DNA was not compared with TRBD1, the D call given in the table. TRBV21-1 is noted as a pseudogene. The CDR3 spans 20 residues. The CDR3 region is CASSKKGQGLRVGGIYEQYF. CDR3 bases: TGTGCCAGCAGCAAGAAGGGACAGGGTCTACGGGTCGGGGGAATCTACGAGCAGTACTTC.

The chain carries TRBV4-1 and TRBJ1-5; 9 nucleotides agree with TRBD1. The CDR3 runs to 14 residues. After removal of 1 base from V and 9 bases from J, the junction contained 4 bases not matched to a gene. Germline V gives CDR1 MGHRA, CDR2 YSYEKL. CDR3 amino acids: CASSQGGTGPPQHF. In DNA form, the CDR3 reads TGCGCCAGCAGCCAAGGTGGGACAGGGCCGCCCCAGCATTTT.

The rearrangement joins TRBV5-1 to TRBJ1-1, with D possibly TRBD1 on 6 matching bases. Germline V lookup: CDR1 SGHRS, CDR2 YFSETQ. This CDR3 spans 14 amino acids. With 0 bases removed from V and 5 bases from J, the gap between germline ends came to 11 bases. The CDR3 region is CASSLATGRTEAFF. The CDR3 DNA sequence: TGCGCCAGCAGCTTGGCCACAGGGAGAACTGAAGCTTTCTTT.

The gene calls are TRBV6-5 and TRBJ1-1; TRBD1 aligns across 8 bases. The CDR3 has 13 residues. Germline V gives CDR1 MNHEY, CDR2 SVGAGI. V lost 8 bases to trimming and J lost 6 bases; unmatched junction nucleotides: 8. The CDR3 sequence is CASQGALMAEAFF. In DNA, the CDR3 is TGTGCCAGCCAGGGGGCGCTTATGGCTGAAGCTTTCTTT.

This chain links TRBV7-8 with TRBJ1-3, with TRBD1 matching 9 bases. CDR3 length: 17 amino acids. Germline V lookup: CDR1 SGHVS, CDR2 FQNEAQ. V lost 1 base to trimming and J lost 3 bases; unmatched junction nucleotides: 7. The CDR3 DNA reads TGTGCCAGCAGCTTAGTGGAAGGACAGGGGTTTGGAAACACCATATATTTT. Translating it yields CASSLVEGQGFGNTIYF.